This TCR beta chain was identified in a study of shared T cell receptors in the human thymus. CDR1 and CDR2 from the germline V gene are LNHDA and SQIVND (reference sequence). Trimming cost V 3 bases and J 5 bases; bases outside gene matches: 1. The CDR3 extends over 16 amino acids. TCRdb's table, derived via immunoSEQ multiplex PCR, lists solely in-frame clones and lacks some. The repertoire holds fewer than 700,000 clones, with more than 75% as singletons. These data were likewise used in another study, on human thymus T cells. From that report: Thymic tissue was derived from resections collected during corrective heart surgery. Related work found strong thymic repertoire overlap between unrelated individuals.

The sequenced material came from thymocytes. V gene TRBV19 combines with J gene TRBJ2-2, with 15 bases lining up with TRBD2. The source is a boy under three years old with a congenital heart defect. CDR3 in amino acids: CASSMGTSGRTGELFF. DNA for the CDR3: TGTGCCAGTAGTATGGGGACTAGCGGGAGGACCGGGGAGCTGTTTTTT.